Given below is one TCR beta chain in context. Antigen unknown. TCRdb analysed the reads with MiXCR anew, one entry per CDR3 protein. The sample comprises approximately 160,000 distinct CDR3 sequences, 17% of which are singletons, and approximately 18% rests with the top ten. This record belongs to a study of T cell repertoires in cytomegalovirus infection. Study context: Public TCR beta signature analysis indicated the presence of both CMV infection and matching HLA type.

General observations from the study: Ex vivo, HLA-C-restricted CMV-specific TCR beta clonotypes prevailed over the rest of the response. Cumulative frequency of public TCR beta families picked out carriers of CMV plus the relevant HLA.

The sequenced sample was CD8+ T cells from PBMCs. This sequence originates from a human donor in good health (CMV status not recorded). Some clones in this sample may be carry-over from other donors' samples.

CDR3 DNA: TGCAGTGCTAGACTTCCGGGACTAGCAAACAATGAGCAGTTCTTC. Translation: CSARLPGLANNEQFF. The genes are TRBV20-1 and TRBJ2-1, with 9 bases aligning to TRBD2. V was clipped by 2 bases and J by 5 bases; unmatched bases: 7. CDR3 size: 15 residues. Germline loops: CDR1 DFQATT, CDR2 SNEGSKA (reference sequence).